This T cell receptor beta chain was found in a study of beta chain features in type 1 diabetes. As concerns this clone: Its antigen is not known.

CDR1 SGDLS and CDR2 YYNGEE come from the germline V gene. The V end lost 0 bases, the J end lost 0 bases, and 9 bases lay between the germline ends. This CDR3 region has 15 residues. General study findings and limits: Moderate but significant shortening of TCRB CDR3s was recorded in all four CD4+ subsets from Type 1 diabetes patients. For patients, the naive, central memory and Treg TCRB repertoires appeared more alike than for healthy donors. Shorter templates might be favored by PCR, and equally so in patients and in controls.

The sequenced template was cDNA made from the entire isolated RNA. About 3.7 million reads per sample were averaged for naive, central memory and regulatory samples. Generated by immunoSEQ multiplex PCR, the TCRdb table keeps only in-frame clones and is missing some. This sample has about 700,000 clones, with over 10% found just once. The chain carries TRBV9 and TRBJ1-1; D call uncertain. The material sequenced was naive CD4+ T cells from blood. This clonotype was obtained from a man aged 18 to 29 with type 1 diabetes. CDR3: CASSVDGRMNTEAFF. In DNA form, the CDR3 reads TGTGCCAGCAGCGTAGACGGCAGGATGAACACTGAAGCTTTCTTT.